This TCR beta chain is from a study of blood T cell repertoires in COVID-19. The CDR3 contains 16 residues. Deletions cut 4 bases from V and 0 bases from J, with 13 bases between. Germline V lookup: CDR1 LGHDT, CDR2 YNNKEL (reference sequence). Repertoires were generated with immunoSEQ multiplex PCR, while TCRdb's copy carries only in-frame clones and drops some. The sample carries fewer than 500,000 clones, roughly 85% recorded once. The sequence came from a woman in her twenties or thirties with active or convalescent COVID-19. This chain uses TRBV3-1 (or the pseudogene TRBV3-2) with TRBJ1-5; perhaps TRBD1 as D (5 bases). The sample consisted of peripheral blood. The CDR3 nucleotides are TGTGCCAGCAGCCTATCGGGGGGGGTTAGCAATCAGCCCCAGCATTTT. This codes for CASSLSGGVSNQPQHF.